The T cell receptor (beta chain) under discussion was sequenced for a study of shared clonotypes between healthy human individuals. Across the whole study: There were three CD4 naive, three CD4 memory, two CD8 naive and one CD8 memory plates per donor.

Study results and limitations: For naive CD4 cells, around 5.1% of clonotypes were shared across a few donors.

This clone was seen once. Its antigen is undetermined. At deep level, the assay was performed. TCRdb keeps only in-frame clones here, not all; method: immunoSEQ multiplex PCR. This table holds some 2.1 million clones, 85% to 95% found once. This clonotype originated in a man aged 18-30 years in good health. The specimen was naive CD4+ T cells sorted from blood. The subset denotes: CD45RA+ positively selected.

CDR3 bases: TGTGCCAGCAGCTGGACCGGGACAGGGTCCTACAATGAGCAGTTCTTC. It encodes CASSWTGTGSYNEQFF. The chain is built from TRBV5-8 and TRBJ2-1; 9 bases align to TRBD1. Germline CDR1 reads SGHTS; CDR2 reads YDEGEE. The J segment lost 1 base and the V segment lost 3 bases, leaving 5 bases of the junction unmatched. The CDR3 has 16 residues.